This T cell receptor (beta chain) is drawn from a study of cytotoxic CD8 clonotypes in ibrutinib-treated CLL. About the study: Partial response was seen in 25 or so patients and complete response in 2; after median about six years, about 14 stayed remitted, about twelve progressed. Productive templates averaged about 250,000 per sample, and productive rearrangements more than 80,000. General study findings and limits: Baseline clonality, higher than in age-matched healthy donors, tracked circulating CD8+ T-cell counts.

A 1 in 200,000 to 1 in 1 million T cell depth was the sequencing target. Some clones are missing from TCRdb's copy, which holds only in-frame ones; the method was immunoSEQ multiplex PCR. The data show hundreds of thousands of clones, roughly 70% seen once. There are 15 residues in the CDR3. J lost 6 bases, V lost 4 bases, and 4 bases had no gene match. Germline V gene lookup returns CDR1 SGHRS and CDR2 YFSETQ. With regard to this clone: The antigen remains unidentified.

The V gene is TRBV5-1, the J gene TRBJ2-1; 13 bases fit TRBD2. The sample in question was PBMCs, obtained after 24 months of ibrutinib treatment. The receptor was isolated from a human donor with chronic lymphocytic leukemia. CDR3: CASSARTSGSNEQFF. CDR3 bases: TGCGCCAGCAGCGCCCGGACTAGCGGGAGCAATGAGCAGTTCTTC.